Listed below are T cell receptor beta chains from one sample, sequenced in a study of OX40 agonist ivuxolimab in advanced cancers. TCRdb's copy holds only in-frame clones and misses some; the assay was immunoSEQ multiplex PCR. The sample contains tens of thousands of clones, under 90% of which appear only once. Sequencing used CD4+ or CD8+ T cells sorted from blood, obtained in a trial of the OX40 agonist ivuxolimab. These TCRs come from an adult with an advanced solid tumor such as melanoma, head and neck, liver or kidney cancer. Each CDR3 is given with its conserved first and last residue. The D gene is left open where the match is weak. Clone size is given for some rows only: seen once, a few or many times, or a class if the clone is expanded.

>TRBV19|TRBJ2-3|.|.
CASSRTLTDTQYF
TGTGCCAGTAGTAGAACTCTCACAGATACGCAGTATTTT
>TRBV19|TRBJ2-2|once|TRBD2
CASSRASGVTGDTGELFF
TGTGCCAGTAGTCGGGCCAGCGGGGTTACCGGGGACACCGGGGAGCTGTTTTTT
>TRBV12-5|TRBJ1-6|.|TRBD1
CASGPDRPSSYNSPLHF
TGTGCTAGTGGACCGGACAGGCCGAGCTCCTATAATTCACCCCTCCACTTT
>TRBV12-5|TRBJ2-7|.|TRBD2
CASGPATSGGPHYYEQYF
TGTGCTAGTGGTCCAGCGACTAGCGGGGGGCCCCACTACTACGAGCAGTACTTC
>TRBV2|TRBJ2-7|.|TRBD1
CASRGAGGPEQYF
TGTGCCAGCAGGGGGGCAGGGGGCCCCGAGCAGTACTTC
>TRBV6-1|TRBJ1-5|few|TRBD1
CASSLTGAYQPQHF
TGTGCCAGCAGTCTGACAGGGGCGTATCAGCCCCAGCATTTT
>TRBV18|TRBJ2-3|.|TRBD1
CASSDQDRGGTDTQYF
TGTGCCAGCTCGGACCAGGACAGGGGGGGCACAGATACGCAGTATTTT
>TRBV18|TRBJ2-3|.|.
CASSPPRPTDTQYF
TGTGCCAGCTCACCTCCCCGACCCACAGATACGCAGTATTTT
>TRBV7-2|TRBJ2-1|.|TRBD2
CASSSGTSGGIYNEQFF
TGTGCCAGCAGCTCCGGGACTAGCGGCGGGATATACAATGAGCAGTTCTTC
>TRBV30|TRBJ2-7|once|TRBD2
CAWSGSGLVPEQYF
TGTGCCTGGAGCGGCAGCGGACTAGTTCCCGAGCAGTACTTC
>TRBV29-1|TRBJ1-1|.|TRBD1
CSVDKGQGTEAFF
TGCAGCGTAGACAAAGGACAGGGCACTGAAGCTTTCTTT
>TRBV18|TRBJ2-7|.|TRBD1
CASSPDLGQGAHEQYF
TGTGCCAGCTCACCTGACCTTGGACAGGGGGCCCACGAGCAGTACTTC
>TRBV4-2|TRBJ2-5|.|TRBD2
CASSQENAGGRQTQYF
TGTGCCAGCAGCCAAGAAAACGCGGGGGGTAGGCAGACCCAGTACTTC
>TRBV27|TRBJ2-3|.|.
CASRPPGGDTQYF
TGTGCCAGCAGGCCTCCCGGGGGAGATACGCAGTATTTT
>TRBV18|TRBJ2-1|.|TRBD1
CASSPGQGEQFF
TGTGCCAGCTCACCAGGACAGGGCGAGCAGTTCTTC
>TRBV6-6|TRBJ1-1|.|.
CASSYLENTEAFF
TGTGCCAGCAGTTACCTGGAGAACACTGAAGCTTTCTTT
>TRBV30|TRBJ1-5|.|TRBD1
CAWNRGANQPQHF
TGTGCCTGGAACAGGGGGGCGAATCAGCCCCAGCATTTT
>TRBV20-1|TRBJ2-5|.|.
CSGAQETQYF
TGCAGTGGGGCACAAGAGACCCAGTACTTC
>TRBV30|TRBJ2-1|.|.
CAWNRAFTYNEQFF
TGTGCCTGGAATCGCGCATTTACCTACAATGAGCAGTTCTTC
>TRBV5-8|TRBJ2-5|.|.
CASSLERSRETQYF
TGTGCCAGCAGCTTGGAACGGTCGAGGGAGACCCAGTACTTC
>TRBV15|TRBJ2-5|.|.
CATSRDHGYQETQYF
TGTGCCACCAGCAGAGATCATGGCTACCAAGAGACCCAGTACTTC
>TRBV29-1|TRBJ1-2|once|TRBD1
CSGYIWTGGLSGYTF
TGCAGCGGATATATTTGGACAGGGGGTCTATCTGGCTACACCTTC
>TRBV11-3|TRBJ2-2|.|TRBD2
CASSLRGGGTIPGELFF
TGTGCCAGCAGCTTAAGGGGCGGGGGGACAATCCCCGGGGAGCTGTTTTTT
>TRBV12-5|TRBJ1-6|.|TRBD1
CASGETGGNRYSPLHF
TGTGCTAGTGGAGAGACAGGGGGCAACAGATATTCACCCCTCCACTTT
>TRBV9|TRBJ1-2|.|TRBD1
CASSAKTGLEYGYTF
TGTGCCAGCAGCGCCAAGACAGGGTTAGAGTATGGCTACACCTTC
>TRBV6-1|TRBJ2-2|.|.
CASTPPEGFTGELFF
TGTGCCAGCACCCCGCCCGAGGGATTCACCGGGGAGCTGTTTTTT
>TRBV2|TRBJ2-7|.|.
CASSGDTHEQYF
TGTGCCAGCAGTGGGGACACCCACGAGCAGTACTTC
>TRBV7-3|TRBJ2-7|.|TRBD1
CASSLFPLVGQGSYEQYF
TGTGCCAGCAGCTTATTTCCTCTGGTGGGACAGGGGAGTTACGAGCAGTACTTC
>TRBV5-4|TRBJ1-3|.|.
CASSLQGGTIYF
TGTGCCAGCAGCTTACAAGGTGGCACCATATATTTT
>TRBV7-2|TRBJ2-2|.|.
CASSQGRGTGELFF
TGTGCCAGCTCGCAGGGGCGCGGCACCGGGGAGCTGTTTTTT
>TRBV19|TRBJ2-2|.|.
CASSLYGVVSGELFF
TGTGCCAGTAGCCTATACGGGGTAGTGAGCGGGGAGCTGTTTTTT
>TRBV28|TRBJ2-7|.|TRBD2
CARRGGRDEQYF
TGTGCCAGACGGGGGGGTAGGGACGAGCAGTACTTC
>TRBV7-9|TRBJ2-3|.|TRBD1
CASSRQGQVDTQYF
TGTGCCAGCAGCCGACAGGGGCAGGTAGATACGCAGTATTTT
>TRBV19|TRBJ1-3|.|.
CAVRIRAPGNTIYF
TGTGCAGTCCGAATCCGGGCCCCTGGAAACACCATATATTTT
>TRBV7-8|TRBJ2-7|.|.
CASSFDIYYEQYF
TGTGCCAGCAGCTTTGACATTTACTACGAGCAGTACTTC
>TRBV6-1|TRBJ2-3|few|.
CASSVIGGSTDTQYF
TGTGCCAGCAGTGTGATAGGGGGTAGCACAGATACGCAGTATTTT
>TRBV30|TRBJ1-2|.|.
CAWSYSDRRPNYGYTF
TGTGCCTGGAGCTACAGCGACAGGCGCCCTAACTATGGCTACACCTTC
>TRBV9|TRBJ1-1|.|.
CASSERDTPPYTEAFF
TGTGCCAGCAGCGAGAGGGACACCCCCCCCTACACTGAAGCTTTCTTT
>TRBV10-3|TRBJ2-7|.|TRBD1
CAISPPGTATEQYF
TGTGCCATCAGTCCGCCCGGGACAGCCACCGAGCAGTACTTC
>TRBV6-5|TRBJ2-5|.|.
CASSYSIGLLGETQYF
TGTGCCAGCAGTTACTCAATCGGACTCTTGGGTGAGACCCAGTACTTC
>TRBV7-9|TRBJ1-1|once|.
CASSLSKNTEAFF
TGTGCCAGCAGCTTATCGAAGAACACTGAAGCTTTCTTT
>TRBV11-2|TRBJ2-7|once|TRBD1
CASSSGTGPYEQYF
TGTGCCAGCAGCTCAGGGACAGGGCCCTACGAGCAGTACTTC
>TRBV13|TRBJ2-7|.|.
CASSSQYYAEQYF
TGTGCCAGCAGCTCCCAGTACTACGCGGAGCAGTACTTC
>TRBV5-4|TRBJ1-4|.|TRBD1
CASSETGVDEKLFF
TGTGCCAGCAGCGAGACAGGGGTGGACGAAAAACTGTTTTTT
>TRBV5-1|TRBJ2-7|.|.
CASSTGLSYEQYF
TGCGCCAGCTCTACGGGACTTTCCTACGAGCAGTACTTC
>TRBV15|TRBJ2-7|.|.
CATSRDLGAGREQYF
TGTGCCACCAGCAGAGATCTAGGAGCTGGGAGAGAGCAGTACTTC